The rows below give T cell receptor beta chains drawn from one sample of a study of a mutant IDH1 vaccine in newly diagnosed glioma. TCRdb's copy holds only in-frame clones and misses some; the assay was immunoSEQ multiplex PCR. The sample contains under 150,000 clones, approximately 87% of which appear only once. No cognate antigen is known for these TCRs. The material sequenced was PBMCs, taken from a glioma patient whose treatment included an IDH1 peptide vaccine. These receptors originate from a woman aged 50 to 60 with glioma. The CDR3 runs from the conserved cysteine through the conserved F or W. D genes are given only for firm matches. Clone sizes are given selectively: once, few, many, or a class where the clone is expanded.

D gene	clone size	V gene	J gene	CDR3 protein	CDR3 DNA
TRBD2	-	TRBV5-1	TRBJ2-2	CASSLPGGGTGELFF	TGCGCCAGCAGCTTGCCGGGGGGAGGAACCGGGGAGCTGTTTTTT
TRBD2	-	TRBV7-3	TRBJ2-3	CASSPRVYPTKIGLAGVDTQYF	TGTGCCAGCAGCCCAAGGGTTTACCCTACCAAAATCGGACTAGCGGGTGTGGATACGCAGTATTTT
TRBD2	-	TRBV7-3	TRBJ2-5	CASSLTARGEETQYF	TGTGCCAGCAGCTTAACAGCGCGGGGGGAAGAGACCCAGTACTTC
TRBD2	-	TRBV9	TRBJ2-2	CASSVQAGGSGELFF	TGTGCCAGCAGCGTTCAAGCGGGAGGGAGCGGGGAGCTGTTTTTT
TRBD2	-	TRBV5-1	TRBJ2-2	CASRPGAGETGELFF	TGCGCCAGCAGGCCTGGGGCGGGAGAAACCGGGGAGCTGTTTTTT
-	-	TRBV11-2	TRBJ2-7	CASSLLGVSGYEQYF	TGTGCCAGCAGCTTACTAGGGGTATCGGGCTACGAGCAGTACTTC
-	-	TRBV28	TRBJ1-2	CAGEGGASYGYTF	TGTGCCGGCGAGGGGGGTGCGAGCTATGGCTACACCTTC
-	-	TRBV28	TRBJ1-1	CASSLQGEAFF	TGTGCCAGCAGTTTACAGGGCGAAGCTTTCTTT
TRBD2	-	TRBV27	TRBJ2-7	CASRGLAGGIPYEQYF	TGTGCCAGCAGGGGACTAGCGGGAGGTATCCCCTACGAGCAGTACTTC
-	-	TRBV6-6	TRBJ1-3	CASRVGNTIYF	TGTGCCAGTCGGGTCGGAAACACCATATATTTT
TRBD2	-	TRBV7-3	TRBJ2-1	CASSPTPGSGRGEQFF	TGTGCCAGCAGCCCAACCCCGGGTAGCGGGAGAGGGGAGCAGTTCTTC
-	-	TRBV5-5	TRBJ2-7	CASSLGVLYEQYF	TGTGCCAGCAGCTTGGGTGTTCTCTACGAGCAGTACTTC
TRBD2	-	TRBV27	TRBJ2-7	CASSPREGGPYEQYF	TGTGCCAGCAGTCCCCGAGAGGGAGGGCCCTACGAGCAGTACTTC
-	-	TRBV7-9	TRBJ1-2	CASSLLSFNYGYTF	TGTGCCAGCAGCTTACTAAGTTTTAACTATGGCTACACCTTC
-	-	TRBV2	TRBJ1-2	CASSEDRDGDYGYTF	TGTGCCAGCAGTGAAGACAGGGACGGCGACTATGGCTACACCTTC
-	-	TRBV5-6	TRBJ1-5	CASSFMAGNQPQHF	TGTGCCAGCAGCTTCATGGCGGGCAATCAGCCCCAGCATTTT
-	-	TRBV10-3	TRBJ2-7	CAIKGPYEQYF	TGTGCCATCAAGGGGCCTTACGAGCAGTACTTC
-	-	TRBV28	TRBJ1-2	CASSFWPAYGYTF	TGTGCCAGCAGTTTCTGGCCAGCTTATGGCTACACCTTC
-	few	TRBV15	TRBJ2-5	CATSRGEQETQYF	TGTGCCACCAGCAGAGGCGAGCAAGAGACCCAGTACTTC
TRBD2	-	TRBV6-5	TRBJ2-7	CASRGSGRMNEQYF	TGTGCCAGCAGGGGGAGCGGGAGGATGAACGAGCAGTACTTC
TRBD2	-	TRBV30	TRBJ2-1	CAWSLYGLGRSEQFF	TGTGCCTGGAGTCTCTATGGACTAGGCAGGAGTGAGCAGTTCTTC
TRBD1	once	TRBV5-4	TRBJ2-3	CASSVQGRDTQYF	TGTGCCAGCAGCGTACAGGGGAGAGATACGCAGTATTTT
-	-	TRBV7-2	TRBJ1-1	CASSLGSEAFF	TGTGCCAGCAGCTTGGGGAGCGAAGCTTTCTTT
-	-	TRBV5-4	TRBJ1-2	CASSLRQRTGYTF	TGTGCCAGCAGCTTGCGACAGAGGACGGGCTACACCTTC
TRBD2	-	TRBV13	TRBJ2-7	CASSISLPRTSGRFTYEQYF	TGTGCCAGCAGCATAAGCCTACCCCGGACTAGCGGGAGGTTCACCTACGAGCAGTACTTC
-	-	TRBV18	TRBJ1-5	CASSPTDSRNQPQHF	TGTGCCAGCTCACCCACGGACAGTCGCAATCAGCCCCAGCATTTT
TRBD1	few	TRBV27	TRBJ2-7	CASSSDRLKQYF	TGTGCCAGCAGTTCGGACAGGTTGAAGCAGTACTTC
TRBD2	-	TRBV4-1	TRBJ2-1	CASSPLVVVAGSSYNEQFF	TGCGCCAGCAGCCCCTTGGTTGTCGTAGCGGGATCCTCCTACAATGAGCAGTTCTTC
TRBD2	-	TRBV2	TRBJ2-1	CANPGLAGAPVDEQFF	TGTGCCAACCCCGGGCTAGCGGGAGCACCAGTAGATGAGCAGTTCTTC
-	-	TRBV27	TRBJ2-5	CASSSSQLAKETQYF	TGTGCCAGCAGTTCTAGTCAGCTAGCCAAAGAGACCCAGTACTTC
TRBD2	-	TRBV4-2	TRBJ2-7	CASSQGLAEVYEQYF	TGTGCCAGCAGCCAAGGGCTAGCGGAAGTCTACGAGCAGTACTTC
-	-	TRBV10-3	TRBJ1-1	CAMGGGDRAEAFF	TGTGCCATGGGGGGTGGGGATCGGGCTGAAGCTTTCTTT
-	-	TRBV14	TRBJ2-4	CASSQTSGLAKNIQYF	TGTGCCAGCAGCCAAACGTCAGGACTAGCCAAAAACATTCAGTACTTC
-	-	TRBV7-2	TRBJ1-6	CASSDQGSSYNSPLHF	TGTGCCAGCAGCGACCAGGGGAGCTCCTATAATTCACCCCTCCACTTT
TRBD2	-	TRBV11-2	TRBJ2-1	CASSLERGRAIYEQFF	TGTGCCAGCAGCTTAGAACGCGGGAGGGCTATTTATGAGCAGTTCTTC
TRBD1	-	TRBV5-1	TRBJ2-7	CASRKRTGVRFEGDFYEQYF	TGCGCCAGCAGGAAAAGGACAGGGGTTCGGTTTGAGGGGGATTTCTACGAGCAGTACTTC
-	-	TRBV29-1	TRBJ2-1	CSVRLRVEYNEQFF	TGCAGCGTGAGGCTCAGGGTAGAGTACAATGAGCAGTTCTTC
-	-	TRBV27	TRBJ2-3	CASSLRGNQGWAIQDTQYF	TGTGCCAGCAGTTTACGGGGAAATCAGGGCTGGGCGATACAGGATACGCAGTATTTT
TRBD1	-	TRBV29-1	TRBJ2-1	CSVEFPGQGLRRFF	TGCAGCGTTGAATTTCCCGGACAGGGCTTAAGAAGGTTCTTC
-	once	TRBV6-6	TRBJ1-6	CASRSLDSPLHF	TGTGCCAGCAGGTCCCTTGATTCACCCCTCCACTTT
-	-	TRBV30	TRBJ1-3	CAWNPNSGNTIYF	TGTGCCTGGAACCCAAACTCTGGAAACACCATATATTTT
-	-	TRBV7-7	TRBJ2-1	CASSLERRNEQFF	TGTGCTAGCAGCTTAGAACGCCGCAATGAGCAGTTCTTC
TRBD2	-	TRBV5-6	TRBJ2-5	CASSFFGLDLQETQYF	TGTGCCAGCAGCTTTTTTGGACTAGACCTCCAAGAGACCCAGTACTTC
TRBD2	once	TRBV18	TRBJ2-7	CASSPPVASGRANEQYF	TGTGCCAGCTCACCACCGGTCGCTAGCGGGAGGGCCAACGAGCAGTACTTC
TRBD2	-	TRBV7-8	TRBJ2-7	CASSRGRGTSGPKGYEQYF	TGTGCCAGCAGCCGGGGGCGGGGGACTAGCGGACCAAAAGGCTACGAGCAGTACTTC
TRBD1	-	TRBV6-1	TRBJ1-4	CASSELPGQGYEKLFF	TGTGCCAGCAGTGAATTACCGGGACAGGGGTATGAAAAACTGTTTTTT
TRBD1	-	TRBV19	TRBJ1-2	CASYSGTVYGYTF	TGTGCCAGCTATTCCGGGACAGTTTATGGCTACACCTTC
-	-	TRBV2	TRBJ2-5	CASRSMYQETQYF	TGTGCCAGCAGATCGATGTACCAAGAGACCCAGTACTTC
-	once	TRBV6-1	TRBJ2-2	CASSGQTNTGELFF	TGTGCCAGCAGTGGACAGACGAACACCGGGGAGCTGTTTTTT
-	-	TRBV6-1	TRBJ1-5	CASSDNSNQPQHF	TGTGCCAGCAGTGACAATAGCAATCAGCCCCAGCATTTT
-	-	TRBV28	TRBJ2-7	CASQRPGEGYEQYF	TGTGCCAGCCAGAGGCCGGGCGAGGGTTACGAGCAGTACTTC